This T cell receptor beta chain was found in a study of low-dose radiotherapy and immunotherapy resistance in tumors. The overall study: Cohort 1 was given 0.5 Gy per fraction every 2 weeks, for 6.5 Gy total. Every day for four cycles from cycle 1 day 1, patients took 300 mg of oral aspirin.

Germline V gene sequence: CDR1 SGDLS, CDR2 YYNGEE. The CDR3 has 15 residues. V was clipped by 0 bases and J by 0 bases; unmatched bases: 1. Time point: before trial treatment. This clonotype was seen many times. Gene-specific TRAV and TRBV primers were used for first-strand cDNA, covering alpha and beta chains. A constant-region primer paired with the V-primer adapter amplified TCRs over about 18 PCR cycles. TCRdb reanalysed the reads using MiXCR and keeps one entry per CDR3 protein. The sample shows about 64,000 distinct CDR3 sequences, around a quarter of them seen only once. V and J are TRBV9 and TRBJ2-5, with 8 bases lining up with TRBD1. The sequence was collected from a male donor with rectosigmoid adenocarcinoma. The input for sequencing was PBMCs, taken before treatment. CDR3 amino acids: CASSVGDRYQETQYF. In DNA form, the CDR3 reads TGTGCCAGCAGCGTAGGGGACAGGTACCAAGAGACCCAGTACTTC.